The 12 T cell receptor beta chains listed next were all sequenced from one sample in a study of monozygotic twins with inflammatory bowel disease. TCRdb re-called the 5' RACE reads, yielding one record per CDR3 amino acid sequence without DNA. This table holds around 200,000 distinct CDR3 sequences. The sequencing input was blood. The receptors come from a human donor with ulcerative colitis or Crohn's disease, or a healthy co-twin of an affected twin (not recorded which).

The chain joins TRBV20-1 to TRBJ2-5. CDR3 size: 12 residues. CDR1 is DFQATT and CDR2 is SNEGSKA in the germline V gene (reference sequence). This chain's CDR3 is CSAKWGQETQYF.

The rearrangement joins TRBV7-2 to TRBJ2-3; TCRdb calls TRBD1, which cannot be checked without DNA. The CDR3 loop spans 15 amino acids. Germline V gene sequence: CDR1 SGHTA, CDR2 FQGNSA. CDR3 residues: CASSLVRGGTDTQYF.

The rearrangement uses TRBV12-3 or TRBV12-4 and TRBJ1-5. CDR3 size: 15 residues. CDR3 sequence reads: CASSSRGGSNQPQHF.

The chain carries TRBV6-5 and TRBJ1-2. The length of the CDR3 is 13 residues. Germline V gene sequence: CDR1 MNHEY, CDR2 SVGAGI. CDR3: CASSYSSHSGYTF.

The chain uses TRBV6-1 and TRBJ2-7. Germline CDR1 MNHNS, CDR2 SASEGT. The CDR3 is 14 residues long. The CDR3 region is CATRPRYLSYEQYF.

This sequence joins TRBV20-1 and TRBJ1-1. CDR1 is DFQATT, CDR2 SNEGSKA, per germline (reference sequence). The length of the CDR3 is 15 residues. The CDR3: CSARTGFGVYTEAFF.

The rearrangement joins TRBV11-3 to TRBJ2-1; TCRdb reports TRBD1, a call that lacks DNA to check it against. The V gene's germline CDR1 is SGHNT and CDR2 YENEEA. This CDR3 contains 13 residues. CDR3 region: CASSLGTGVEQFF.

The gene calls are TRBV20-1 and TRBJ2-7; TCRdb proposes TRBD1, but this gene call is untestable without DNA. CDR3 length: 14 residues. Germline V gene sequence: CDR1 DFQATT, CDR2 SNEGSKA (reference sequence). CDR3: CSASHLTTGDEQYF.

CDR3 protein: CASSLTDYGYTF. The chain joins TRBV27 to TRBJ1-2. Germline V gene data show CDR1 as MNHEY and CDR2 as SMNVEV (reference sequence). The length of the CDR3 is 12 residues.

The chain has TRBV9 and TRBJ2-1; TCRdb designates TRBD1, a call that cannot be tested without DNA. CDR3 length: 16 amino acids. CDR1 and CDR2 (germline): SGDLS, YYNGEE. The CDR3 reads CASSVGGGRHLNEQFF.

J is TRBJ2-1 and V is TRBV10-3; the D call of TRBD1 rests on TCRdb alone, since no DNA is present to check it. From germline, CDR1 is ENHRY and CDR2 SYGVKD. This CDR3 has 16 amino acids. CDR3 protein: CAIRGSGKGAHNEQFF.

The V and J genes are TRBV7-2 and TRBJ2-7; without DNA, the TCRdb call of TRBD2 cannot be checked. Germline V gene data show CDR1 as SGHTA and CDR2 as FQGNSA. The CDR3 loop spans 16 amino acids. This chain's CDR3 is CASSSLPATSGYEQYF.